This TCR beta chain appears in the sequencing data of a study of response to subunit inactivated influenza vaccine (dated by TCRdb to the late 2010s). The study in broad terms: To follow how T cells responded to a trivalent subunit inactivated influenza vaccine, the researchers relied on deep quantitative profiling of the T cell receptor repertoire. The full study reports these points: The authors suggested that each seasonal influenza vaccination may recruit only a limited number of new T cells.

V is cut by 4 bases and J by 5 bases, and the space between the germline ends is 9 bases. The CDR3 measures 13 amino acids from cysteine to phenylalanine. Of the read, only the CDR3 DNA is kept; its 39 bases are in frame from base 1. CDR1 DFQATT and CDR2 SNEGSKA are derived from the germline V gene (reference sequence). With regard to this clonotype: No cognate antigen has been identified for it. Base qualities are not at hand, and no much larger clone is one base apart.

The protocol used for the library was RT-PCR. Instrument used: Illumina HiSeq 2500. The public reads were reanalyzed by TCRdb: fastp trimming at Q25, MiXCR alignment, in-frame beta chains only. Entries are consolidated by CDR3 protein sequence, retaining the most common genes and DNA. The sample contains just under 250,000 distinct CDR3 sequences, about 12% of them found a single time. The top ten constitute approximately 8.4% of the sample. The clonotype comes from a man aged 45-60 years who received an inactivated influenza vaccine. Donor details come from another sample of the same person, matched by shared clones. The chain employs TRBV20-1 and TRBJ1-6; tentative D gene TRBD1, with 5 bases matching. Specimen: non-naive T cells sorted from PBMCs, collected 14 to 15 days before vaccination. The sample's cell subset or site label, decoded: memory T cell fraction. The encoded CDR3 is CSATDSNNSPLHF. The base sequence is TGCAGTGCTACCGACAGTAATAATTCACCCCTCCACTTT.